A selection of T cell receptor beta chains follows, all from one sample in a study of T-cell reconstitution after alpha-beta-depleted transplantation in children. TCRdb called the PCR reads again in MiXCR, with one record for every CDR3 protein. The sample carries some 530,000 distinct CDR3 sequences, around an eighth recorded once. The material sequenced was PBMCs from the stem cell graft donor, taken from the stem cell graft. Receptors were obtained from a human donor who donated a stem cell graft to a child with combined immunodeficiency. CDR3s include the opening cysteine and the closing phenylalanine or tryptophan. The order of the fields is J gene, D gene, CDR3 length, clone size, V gene, CDR3 protein, CDR3 DNA. The D gene is left open where the match is weak. Some rows mark clone size as missing; the rest say once, few, many or name a class of expanded clone.

TRBJ2-1,TRBD1,16,-,TRBV11-1,CASSGPRTGGYNEQFF,TGTGCCAGCAGCGGGCCCCGGACAGGGGGCTACAATGAGCAGTTCTTC
TRBJ1-1,TRBD1,15,-,TRBV12-3/TRBV12-4,CASRLRQGGDTEAFF,TGTGCCAGCAGACTTCGACAGGGAGGGGACACTGAAGCTTTCTTT
TRBJ2-1,-,17,few,TRBV14,CASSQGYMPSSYNEQFF,TGTGCCAGCAGCCAAGGTTACATGCCTAGCTCCTACAATGAGCAGTTCTTC
TRBJ2-5,TRBD2,16,many,TRBV15,CATSSFSSGVQETQYF,TGTGCCACCAGCAGTTTTTCTAGCGGGGTCCAAGAGACCCAGTACTTC
TRBJ1-3,-,15,many,TRBV12-3/TRBV12-4,CASSLGVQSGNTIYF,TGTGCCAGCAGTTTGGGGGTACAGTCTGGAAACACCATATATTTT
TRBJ2-1,-,12,few,TRBV24-1,CATSEVGYEQFF,TGTGCCACCAGTGAGGTGGGTTATGAGCAGTTCTTC
TRBJ2-7,-,12,-,TRBV7-2,CASSLMSPEQYF,TGTGCCAGCAGCTTAATGAGCCCCGAGCAGTACTTC
TRBJ2-1,TRBD2,14,many,TRBV9,CASSVAGGANEQFF,TGTGCCAGCAGCGTAGCCGGGGGGGCCAATGAGCAGTTCTTC
TRBJ2-2,-,16,-,TRBV3-1,CASSQDWISNTGELFF,TGTGCCAGCAGCCAAGATTGGATATCTAACACCGGGGAGCTGTTTTTT
TRBJ2-1,-,15,many,TRBV4-2,CASSQDTGGHNEQFF,TGTGCCAGCAGCCAAGACACGGGGGGCCACAATGAGCAGTTCTTC
TRBJ2-2,-,12,many,TRBV12-3/TRBV12-4,CAGGYATGELFF,TGTGCAGGAGGGTATGCAACCGGGGAGCTGTTTTTT
TRBJ2-1,TRBD2,17,few,TRBV6-2/TRBV6-3,CASSYVAGGLPSNEQFF,TGTGCCAGCAGTTACGTTGCGGGGGGCCTCCCGTCCAATGAGCAGTTCTTC
TRBJ2-7,TRBD2,16,many,TRBV20-1,CSASPSQGGRAEEQYF,TGCAGTGCTAGCCCGAGCCAGGGCGGGAGGGCTGAAGAGCAGTACTTC
TRBJ2-4,TRBD2,15,many,TRBV6-2/TRBV6-3,CASSETASGKNIQYF,TGTGCCAGCTCCGAGACCGCTAGCGGCAAAAACATTCAGTACTTC
TRBJ2-7,-,14,few,TRBV6-2/TRBV6-3,CASRQEGSSYEQYF,TGTGCCAGCAGGCAGGAGGGGAGCTCCTACGAGCAGTACTTC
TRBJ2-1,TRBD2,15,many,TRBV20-1,CSARSGTRLIYEQFF,TGCAGTGCTAGGTCCGGGACTAGGCTAATCTATGAGCAGTTCTTC
TRBJ2-7,-,13,many,TRBV2,CASTLEQGGEQYF,TGTGCCAGCACCCTCGAACAGGGAGGCGAGCAGTACTTC
TRBJ2-6,-,16,-,TRBV6-2/TRBV6-3,CASSYPGQPGANVLTF,TGTGCCAGCAGTTACCCCGGACAGCCTGGGGCCAACGTCCTGACTTTC
TRBJ2-3,-,17,few,TRBV12-3/TRBV12-4,CASRSNRGGPTTDTQYF,TGTGCCAGCAGGAGCAATAGGGGGGGCCCCACCACAGATACGCAGTATTTT
TRBJ2-7,TRBD1,15,many,TRBV6-2/TRBV6-3,CASSYATGSSYEQYF,TGTGCCAGCAGTTACGCGACAGGGAGCTCCTACGAGCAGTACTTC
TRBJ1-1,-,16,many,TRBV12-3/TRBV12-4,CASRQKGIRENTEAFF,TGTGCCAGCAGGCAAAAAGGGATTCGGGAAAACACTGAAGCTTTCTTT
TRBJ2-1,TRBD1,14,few,TRBV12-3/TRBV12-4,CASSSFLQGSEQFF,TGTGCCAGCAGTTCGTTTTTACAGGGGAGTGAGCAGTTCTTC
TRBJ2-3,TRBD1,16,few,TRBV12-3/TRBV12-4,CASSPHRGFSTDTQYF,TGTGCCAGCAGTCCCCACAGGGGATTTAGCACAGATACGCAGTATTTT
TRBJ1-3,-,17,-,TRBV9,CASSVEDGWLSGNTIYF,TGTGCCAGCAGCGTAGAGGACGGATGGCTCTCTGGAAACACCATATATTTT
TRBJ1-1,TRBD1,17,-,TRBV5-6,CASSLVGQGLMNTEAFF,TGTGCCAGCAGCTTGGTGGGACAGGGACTCATGAACACTGAAGCTTTCTTT
TRBJ2-2,-,13,many,TRBV9,CASSVEIQGELFF,TGTGCCAGCAGCGTAGAGATCCAGGGGGAGCTGTTTTTT
TRBJ1-5,TRBD1,13,-,TRBV12-3/TRBV12-4,CASSADRDQPEHF,TGTGCCAGCAGTGCCGACAGGGACCAGCCCGAGCATTTT
TRBJ2-1,-,14,few,TRBV7-9,CASSRQTGGDEQFF,TGTGCCAGCAGCCGCCAGACAGGCGGGGATGAGCAGTTCTTC
TRBJ2-3,-,14,-,TRBV12-3/TRBV12-4,CASNGPYITDTQYF,TGTGCCAGCAACGGGCCTTACATCACAGATACGCAGTATTTT
TRBJ1-2,TRBD1,14,many,TRBV5-1,CASRTTGAGYGYTF,TGCGCCAGCAGGACAACAGGGGCCGGCTATGGCTACACCTTC
TRBJ2-1,-,18,few,TRBV14,CASSPRVGLRHLHNEQFF,TGTGCCAGCAGCCCCCGAGTGGGACTTCGACACCTACACAATGAGCAGTTCTTC
TRBJ2-2,-,9,-,TRBV20-1,CSAPGELFF,TGCAGTGCACCAGGGGAGCTGTTTTTT
TRBJ2-2,-,15,-,TRBV7-9,CASSSGHMNTGELFF,TGTGCCAGCAGCTCGGGACACATGAACACCGGGGAGCTGTTTTTT
TRBJ2-3,TRBD2,15,few,TRBV9,CASTLAGSSTDTQYF,TGTGCCAGCACGCTAGCGGGGTCTAGCACAGATACGCAGTATTTT
TRBJ2-1,-,13,-,TRBV4-3,CASSQDRGYVQFF,TGCGCCAGCAGCCAAGACCGGGGGTACGTGCAGTTCTTC
TRBJ2-7,TRBD1,13,few,TRBV2,CATWGTGVYEQYF,TGTGCCACCTGGGGGACAGGGGTGTACGAGCAGTACTTC
TRBJ1-6,TRBD1,16,few,TRBV6-2/TRBV6-3,CASSYLTGSSHSPLHF,TGTGCCAGCAGTTACCTGACAGGGTCGAGTCATTCACCCCTCCACTTT
TRBJ2-1,-,15,many,TRBV5-1,CASMNGAVSYNEQFF,TGCGCCAGCATGAATGGAGCGGTCTCCTACAATGAGCAGTTCTTC
TRBJ2-1,TRBD2,19,-,TRBV20-1,CSARDANPTGLASYNEQFF,TGCAGTGCTAGAGATGCCAACCCGACGGGACTAGCGAGCTACAATGAGCAGTTCTTC
TRBJ2-3,TRBD1,13,-,TRBV2,CASDRGRADTQYF,TGTGCCAGCGACAGGGGGCGCGCAGATACGCAGTATTTT
TRBJ1-5,-,14,many,TRBV15,CATSRDLSNQPQHF,TGTGCCACCAGCAGAGACCTTAGCAATCAGCCCCAGCATTTT
TRBJ2-7,-,15,many,TRBV6-5,CASSLRREPSYEQYF,TGTGCCAGCAGTCTACGGAGGGAACCGTCCTACGAGCAGTACTTC